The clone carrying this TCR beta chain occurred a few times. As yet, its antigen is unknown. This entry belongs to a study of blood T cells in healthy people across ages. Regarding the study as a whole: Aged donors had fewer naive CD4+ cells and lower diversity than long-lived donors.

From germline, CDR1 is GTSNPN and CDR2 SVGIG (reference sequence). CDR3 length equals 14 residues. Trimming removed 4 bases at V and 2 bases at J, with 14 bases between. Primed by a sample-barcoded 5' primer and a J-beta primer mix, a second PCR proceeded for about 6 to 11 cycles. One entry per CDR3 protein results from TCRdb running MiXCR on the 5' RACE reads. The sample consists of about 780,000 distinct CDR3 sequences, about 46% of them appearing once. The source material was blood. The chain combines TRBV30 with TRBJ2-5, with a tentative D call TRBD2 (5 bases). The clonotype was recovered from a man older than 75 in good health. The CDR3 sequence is CAWNVASRQETQYF. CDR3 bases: TGTGCCTGGAACGTCGCTAGCAGACAAGAGACCCAGTACTTC.